Listed here are 9 T cell receptor beta chains from one sample, sequenced in a study of CXCR3-negative and CXCR3-positive naive CD8 T cells. Antigens for these TCRs are unknown. Findings of the study overall: CXCR3-positive naive cells had TRB CDR3s that were more hydrophobic than CXCR3-negative naive cells had.

TRB cDNA libraries were made by UMI-labeled 5' RACE. TCRdb reprocessed the 5' RACE reads and keeps a single row for each CDR3 protein, giving no DNA. Its table records 100,000 to 150,000 distinct CDR3 sequences. Sequencing was done on a sample of naive CXCR3+ CD8+ T cells from blood. The subset: CD45RO-CCR7+CD27+CD95- naive CD8+ T cells expressing CXCR3 (TNR3+). These receptors all stem from a human donor in good health. Some clones in this sample may be carry-over from other donors' samples.

The genes are TRBV7-3 and TRBJ2-7. The CDR3 spans 15 residues. The germline V gene has CDR1 SGHTA and CDR2 FQGTGA. CDR3 loop: CASSLSGGGPYEQYF.

V is TRBV28 and J is TRBJ2-7; the TRBD1 assignment by TCRdb is unverifiable without DNA. Germline V gives CDR1 MDHEN, CDR2 SYDVKM. This CDR3 region has 14 residues. CDR3: CASIPTGLDYEQYF.

The chain combines TRBV28 with TRBJ1-1; the TCRdb D gene call, TRBD1, has no DNA to confirm it. The CDR3 covers 14 residues. The germline gives CDR1 MDHEN, CDR2 SYDVKM. CDR3 amino acids: CASSEDVNSWGAFF.

The rearrangement links TRBV7-3 to TRBJ2-1. This CDR3 spans 13 amino acids. Germline lookup yields CDR1 SGHTA and CDR2 FQGTGA. CDR3 sequence: CASSLNGVNEQFF.

V and J are TRBV13 and TRBJ2-4. This CDR3 has 17 residues. Germline V gene sequence: CDR1 PRHDT, CDR2 FYEKMQ (reference sequence). CDR3 loop: CASSFGPPLLAKNIQYF.

V usage is TRBV30 and J usage is TRBJ2-7; lacking DNA, the TRBD2 call made by TCRdb goes unchecked. The germline CDR1 and CDR2 sequences are GTSNPN and SVGIG (reference sequence). The CDR3 runs to 13 residues. This CDR3 is CAWVLAGSYEQYF.

The chain's CDR3 is CASSQLGRGNTEAFF. The chain carries TRBV14 and TRBJ1-1; TCRdb designates TRBD1, a call that cannot be tested without DNA. The CDR3 runs 15 residues. The V gene's germline CDR1 is SGHDN and CDR2 FVKESK. The variable domain in full, completed from reference TRBV14 and TRBJ1-1, reads EAGVTQFPSHSVIEKGQTVTLRCDPISGHDNLYWYRRVMGKEIKFLLHFVKESKQDESGMPNNRFLAERTGGTYSTLKVQPAELEDSGVYFCASSQLGRGNTEAFFGQGTRLTVV.

The chain employs TRBV6-2 or TRBV6-3 and TRBJ2-1. This CDR3 contains 14 residues. Germline V gene lookup returns CDR1 MNHEY and CDR2 SVGEGT. CDR3 residues: CASSQGDSYNEQFF.

The chain is built from TRBV12-3 or TRBV12-4 and TRBJ2-3. The CDR3 length is 11 residues. CDR3: CASSLIDTQYF.